This is a list of T cell receptor beta chains from one sample in a study of blood T cell repertoires in COVID-19. The data were produced by immunoSEQ multiplex PCR, yet TCRdb's version contains in-frame clones alone and is incomplete. This table has 650,000 to 800,000 clones, around 89% appearing once. Specimen: peripheral blood. The receptors were sampled from a woman aged 18-29 years with acute or convalescent COVID-19. CDR3s include the opening cysteine and the closing phenylalanine or tryptophan. Each record gives: clone size, V gene, J gene, D gene, CDR3 protein, CDR3 DNA. The D gene is left open where the match is weak. Not every row has a clone size; where given, it reads once, few, many or a size class.

clone size: once
V gene: TRBV18
J gene: TRBJ1-5
D gene: NA
CDR3 protein: CASSQQADQPQHF
CDR3 DNA: TGTGCCAGCTCACAACAGGCGGATCAGCCCCAGCATTTT

clone size: NA
V gene: TRBV6-5
J gene: TRBJ1-2
D gene: NA
CDR3 protein: CASRGLDGYTF
CDR3 DNA: TGTGCCAGCAGAGGACTGGATGGCTACACCTTC

clone size: NA
V gene: TRBV28
J gene: TRBJ2-5
D gene: NA
CDR3 protein: CASDLGSSLFQETQYF
CDR3 DNA: TGTGCCAGCGACCTCGGGAGCAGCCTGTTCCAAGAGACCCAGTACTTC

clone size: NA
V gene: TRBV30
J gene: TRBJ1-2
D gene: TRBD1
CDR3 protein: CAYDTGAGYGYTF
CDR3 DNA: TGTGCGTACGATACAGGGGCGGGCTATGGCTACACCTTC

clone size: NA
V gene: TRBV28
J gene: TRBJ1-5
D gene: TRBD1
CDR3 protein: CASSTSDRGRNQPQHF
CDR3 DNA: TGTGCCAGCAGTACCTCCGACAGGGGTAGGAATCAGCCCCAGCATTTT

clone size: NA
V gene: TRBV12-5
J gene: TRBJ2-3
D gene: NA
CDR3 protein: CASGLRPAGGSTDTQYF
CDR3 DNA: TGTGCTAGTGGTTTGCGGCCAGCGGGTGGAAGCACAGATACGCAGTATTTT

clone size: NA
V gene: TRBV7-7
J gene: TRBJ2-2
D gene: NA
CDR3 protein: CASSPPGLTGELFF
CDR3 DNA: TGTGCCAGCAGCCCGCCGGGACTCACCGGGGAGCTGTTTTTT

clone size: NA
V gene: TRBV6-5
J gene: TRBJ1-2
D gene: NA
CDR3 protein: CASSYTTVSLNGYTF
CDR3 DNA: TGTGCCAGCAGTTACACGACTGTTTCACTGAATGGCTACACCTTC

clone size: once
V gene: TRBV4-1
J gene: TRBJ2-6
D gene: NA
CDR3 protein: CASSQGAGPNVLTF
CDR3 DNA: TGCGCCAGCAGCCAAGGGGCTGGGCCCAACGTCCTGACTTTC

clone size: NA
V gene: TRBV7-3
J gene: TRBJ1-1
D gene: NA
CDR3 protein: CASSRRQKAEAFF
CDR3 DNA: TGTGCCAGCAGCCGTCGACAGAAGGCTGAAGCTTTCTTT

clone size: few
V gene: TRBV7-9
J gene: TRBJ1-6
D gene: NA
CDR3 protein: CASSSPAGRNSPLHF
CDR3 DNA: TGTGCCAGCAGCTCCCCGGCCGGGAGAAATTCACCCCTCCACTTT

clone size: NA
V gene: TRBV4-2
J gene: TRBJ1-2
D gene: NA
CDR3 protein: CASSPATRYGYTF
CDR3 DNA: TGTGCCAGCAGCCCCGCGACTCGCTATGGCTACACCTTC

clone size: NA
V gene: TRBV29-1
J gene: TRBJ1-2
D gene: TRBD1
CDR3 protein: CSGSAGQENTF
CDR3 DNA: TGCAGCGGGTCCGCCGGACAGGAAAACACCTTC

clone size: once
V gene: TRBV24-1
J gene: TRBJ1-2
D gene: NA
CDR3 protein: CATSDPGQPLGHYGYTF
CDR3 DNA: TGTGCCACCAGTGACCCCGGACAGCCTCTCGGGCACTATGGCTACACCTTC

clone size: NA
V gene: TRBV4-2
J gene: TRBJ2-3
D gene: TRBD2
CDR3 protein: CASSQVRTLAGLADTQYF
CDR3 DNA: TGTGCCAGCAGCCAAGTAAGAACACTAGCGGGGTTAGCAGATACGCAGTATTTT

clone size: NA
V gene: TRBV7-2
J gene: TRBJ1-2
D gene: TRBD1
CDR3 protein: CASSSMTGVGYGYTF
CDR3 DNA: TGTGCCAGCAGCTCGATGACAGGGGTGGGCTATGGCTACACCTTC

clone size: NA
V gene: TRBV24-1
J gene: TRBJ1-3
D gene: NA
CDR3 protein: CATSDTRGGGNTIYF
CDR3 DNA: TGTGCCACCAGTGATACCAGGGGTGGCGGAAACACCATATATTTT

clone size: once
V gene: TRBV27
J gene: TRBJ2-1
D gene: TRBD2
CDR3 protein: CASSVGPSGSEQFF
CDR3 DNA: TGTGCCAGCAGTGTGGGACCAAGCGGGAGTGAGCAGTTCTTC

clone size: NA
V gene: TRBV2
J gene: TRBJ2-3
D gene: NA
CDR3 protein: CASSEAGQGSDTQYF
CDR3 DNA: TGTGCCAGCAGTGAAGCTGGGCAGGGATCAGATACGCAGTATTTT

clone size: NA
V gene: TRBV5-5
J gene: TRBJ2-7
D gene: TRBD2
CDR3 protein: CASHLGLAAYEQYF
CDR3 DNA: TGTGCCAGCCATTTGGGACTAGCGGCCTACGAGCAGTACTTC

clone size: NA
V gene: TRBV5-1
J gene: TRBJ1-3
D gene: NA
CDR3 protein: CASSLGTGNTIYF
CDR3 DNA: TGCGCCAGCAGCTTGGGAACAGGAAACACCATATATTTT

clone size: NA
V gene: TRBV3-1/TRBV3-2
J gene: TRBJ1-2
D gene: TRBD1
CDR3 protein: CASSQDGQGARGYTF
CDR3 DNA: TGTGCCAGCAGCCAGGATGGGCAGGGGGCGCGAGGCTACACCTTC

clone size: NA
V gene: TRBV5-5
J gene: TRBJ1-1
D gene: TRBD1
CDR3 protein: CASSLRGPWNTEAFF
CDR3 DNA: TGTGCCAGCAGCTTAAGGGGGCCATGGAACACTGAAGCTTTCTTT

clone size: NA
V gene: TRBV27
J gene: TRBJ1-1
D gene: NA
CDR3 protein: CASSRTNTEAFF
CDR3 DNA: TGTGCCAGCAGTCGGACAAACACTGAAGCTTTCTTT

clone size: once
V gene: TRBV5-1
J gene: TRBJ1-1
D gene: NA
CDR3 protein: CASSYILNTEAFF
CDR3 DNA: TGCGCCAGCAGCTACATATTGAACACTGAAGCTTTCTTT

clone size: NA
V gene: TRBV5-4
J gene: TRBJ2-7
D gene: TRBD1
CDR3 protein: CASSLVRGREQYF
CDR3 DNA: TGTGCCAGCAGCCTCGTCAGGGGGCGCGAGCAGTACTTC

clone size: NA
V gene: TRBV2
J gene: TRBJ1-1
D gene: NA
CDR3 protein: CASNREKNTEAFF
CDR3 DNA: TGTGCCAGCAACAGGGAAAAGAACACTGAAGCTTTCTTT

clone size: NA
V gene: TRBV18
J gene: TRBJ1-2
D gene: TRBD1
CDR3 protein: CASSPVGTGATFNYGYTF
CDR3 DNA: TGTGCCAGCTCACCGGTTGGGACAGGGGCGACTTTTAACTATGGCTACACCTTC

clone size: once
V gene: TRBV9
J gene: TRBJ1-1
D gene: TRBD1
CDR3 protein: CASSEDREISEAFF
CDR3 DNA: TGTGCCAGCAGCGAAGACAGGGAGATCTCTGAAGCTTTCTTT

clone size: NA
V gene: TRBV5-4
J gene: TRBJ2-1
D gene: TRBD2
CDR3 protein: CASSTSGGSRPPYNEQFF
CDR3 DNA: TGTGCCAGCAGCACTAGCGGGGGGTCACGACCCCCCTACAATGAGCAGTTCTTC

clone size: few
V gene: TRBV7-6
J gene: TRBJ1-5
D gene: TRBD1
CDR3 protein: CASSLGDRGVQPQHF
CDR3 DNA: TGTGCCAGCAGCTTAGGGGACAGGGGGGTTCAGCCCCAGCATTTT

clone size: NA
V gene: TRBV2
J gene: TRBJ1-1
D gene: TRBD1
CDR3 protein: CASRKTGDRSTEAFF
CDR3 DNA: TGTGCCAGCAGGAAGACAGGGGATCGGAGCACTGAAGCTTTCTTT

clone size: NA
V gene: TRBV5-1
J gene: TRBJ2-7
D gene: TRBD1
CDR3 protein: CASTKTGQGAYYEQYF
CDR3 DNA: TGCGCCAGCACTAAAACGGGACAGGGGGCTTATTACGAGCAGTACTTC

clone size: NA
V gene: TRBV5-1
J gene: TRBJ1-3
D gene: NA
CDR3 protein: CASSLTSGSGNTIYF
CDR3 DNA: TGCGCCAGCAGCCTCACTTCGGGGTCTGGAAACACCATATATTTT

clone size: NA
V gene: TRBV2
J gene: TRBJ1-5
D gene: TRBD1
CDR3 protein: CASSEGDRGNRYQPQHF
CDR3 DNA: TGTGCCAGCAGTGAAGGGGACAGGGGAAATCGATATCAGCCCCAGCATTTT

clone size: NA
V gene: TRBV4-1
J gene: TRBJ1-2
D gene: NA
CDR3 protein: CASSQAGRDGYTF
CDR3 DNA: TGCGCCAGCAGCCAAGCGGGCAGGGATGGCTACACCTTC

clone size: NA
V gene: TRBV29-1
J gene: TRBJ2-1
D gene: TRBD2
CDR3 protein: CSVRGLAAYYNEQFF
CDR3 DNA: TGCAGCGTTCGAGGGCTAGCGGCATACTACAATGAGCAGTTCTTC

clone size: NA
V gene: TRBV2
J gene: TRBJ1-3
D gene: NA
CDR3 protein: CASSVGGLSGNTIYF
CDR3 DNA: TGTGCCAGCAGTGTGGGAGGTCTCTCTGGAAACACCATATATTTT

clone size: NA
V gene: TRBV7-2
J gene: TRBJ2-3
D gene: NA
CDR3 protein: CASSFERVTLVDTIQYF
CDR3 DNA: TGTGCCAGCAGCTTCGAGAGGGTGACATTGGTTGACACGATTCAGTATTTT

clone size: NA
V gene: TRBV6-4
J gene: TRBJ2-2
D gene: NA
CDR3 protein: CASSDNSNTGELFF
CDR3 DNA: TGTGCCAGCAGTGACAATTCAAACACCGGGGAGCTGTTTTTT

clone size: NA
V gene: TRBV5-1
J gene: TRBJ2-1
D gene: TRBD1
CDR3 protein: CASSRHNTGGLENEQFF
CDR3 DNA: TGCGCCAGCAGCCGTCATAACACAGGGGGCTTGGAGAATGAGCAGTTCTTC

clone size: NA
V gene: TRBV2
J gene: TRBJ1-4
D gene: TRBD1
CDR3 protein: CAGSDRGNEKLFF
CDR3 DNA: TGTGCCGGGTCGGACAGGGGTAATGAAAAACTGTTTTTT

clone size: NA
V gene: TRBV6-5
J gene: TRBJ1-2
D gene: NA
CDR3 protein: CASSWGGPNYGYTF
CDR3 DNA: TGTGCCAGCAGCTGGGGGGGCCCAAACTATGGCTACACCTTC

clone size: NA
V gene: TRBV5-4
J gene: TRBJ1-2
D gene: NA
CDR3 protein: CASSRLGAYGYTF
CDR3 DNA: TGTGCCAGCAGCCGCTTGGGCGCCTATGGCTACACCTTC

clone size: NA
V gene: TRBV30
J gene: TRBJ1-1
D gene: NA
CDR3 protein: CAWKQDIPRYTEAFF
CDR3 DNA: TGTGCCTGGAAACAGGACATCCCTCGGTACACTGAAGCTTTCTTT

clone size: NA
V gene: TRBV19
J gene: TRBJ1-3
D gene: NA
CDR3 protein: CASSILTDGNTIYF
CDR3 DNA: TGTGCCAGTAGTATATTGACTGATGGAAACACCATATATTTT

clone size: NA
V gene: TRBV5-1
J gene: TRBJ2-3
D gene: NA
CDR3 protein: CASTRGQTSTDTQYF
CDR3 DNA: TGCGCCAGCACCCGGGGTCAGACTAGCACAGATACGCAGTATTTT

clone size: NA
V gene: TRBV9
J gene: TRBJ1-1
D gene: NA
CDR3 protein: CASSVAGGANTEAFF
CDR3 DNA: TGTGCCAGCAGCGTCGCGGGGGGCGCGAACACTGAAGCTTTCTTT

clone size: once
V gene: TRBV7-8
J gene: TRBJ1-1
D gene: TRBD1
CDR3 protein: CASSSKRDRVTEAFF
CDR3 DNA: TGTGCCAGCAGCTCGAAGCGGGACAGGGTCACTGAAGCTTTCTTT

clone size: NA
V gene: TRBV19
J gene: TRBJ1-1
D gene: NA
CDR3 protein: CASSIIFSGNTEAFF
CDR3 DNA: TGTGCCAGTAGTATAATATTCTCGGGGAACACTGAAGCTTTCTTT

clone size: NA
V gene: TRBV9
J gene: TRBJ2-7
D gene: NA
CDR3 protein: CASSLGAASSYEQYF
CDR3 DNA: TGTGCCAGCAGCTTGGGGGCGGCGAGCTCCTACGAGCAGTACTTC

clone size: NA
V gene: TRBV4-1
J gene: TRBJ1-1
D gene: TRBD1
CDR3 protein: CASSLPRGTGALNTEAFF
CDR3 DNA: TGCGCCAGCAGCCTTCCCCGAGGGACAGGGGCCCTGAACACTGAAGCTTTCTTT

clone size: NA
V gene: TRBV7-4
J gene: TRBJ2-5
D gene: TRBD1
CDR3 protein: CASSLGTSDRGPQETQYF
CDR3 DNA: TGTGCCAGCAGCTTAGGGACCTCGGACAGGGGCCCCCAAGAGACCCAGTACTTC

clone size: NA
V gene: TRBV3-1/TRBV3-2
J gene: TRBJ2-1
D gene: NA
CDR3 protein: CASSRQLEYNEQFF
CDR3 DNA: TGTGCCAGCAGCCGACAGCTGGAATACAATGAGCAGTTCTTC

clone size: NA
V gene: TRBV6-1
J gene: TRBJ1-1
D gene: NA
CDR3 protein: CASSEDRGDTEAFF
CDR3 DNA: TGTGCCAGCAGTGAAGATCGAGGTGACACTGAAGCTTTCTTT

clone size: NA
V gene: TRBV5-1
J gene: TRBJ1-1
D gene: NA
CDR3 protein: CASSFLQGSTEAFF
CDR3 DNA: TGCGCCAGCAGCTTCCTACAGGGATCGACTGAAGCTTTCTTT

clone size: NA
V gene: TRBV6-5
J gene: TRBJ1-1
D gene: NA
CDR3 protein: CASSPGLGNTEAFF
CDR3 DNA: TGTGCCAGCAGTCCTGGACTGGGCAACACTGAAGCTTTCTTT

clone size: NA
V gene: TRBV15
J gene: TRBJ2-7
D gene: NA
CDR3 protein: CATSSYREGTYEQYF
CDR3 DNA: TGTGCCACCAGCAGTTACAGGGAGGGGACCTACGAGCAGTACTTC

clone size: NA
V gene: TRBV7-9
J gene: TRBJ2-1
D gene: NA
CDR3 protein: CASSPRDNEQFF
CDR3 DNA: TGTGCCAGCAGCCCCCGGGACAATGAGCAGTTCTTC